One and the same sample provided the 9 T cell receptor beta chains below, sequenced in a study of CXCR3-negative and CXCR3-positive naive CD8 T cells. The study made its TRB cDNA libraries by 5' RACE, adding UMI labels. TCRdb re-analyzed the 5' RACE reads; it lists each CDR3 protein once, without DNA. In all, the sample yields roughly 86,000 distinct CDR3 sequences. Sequencing was carried out using naive CXCR3- CD8+ T cells from blood. Noted subset: CD45RO-CCR7+CD27+CD95- naive CD8+ T cells lacking CXCR3 (TNR3-). The receptors shown here come from a human donor in good health. Some clones in this sample may be carry-over from other donors' samples.

The genes are TRBV9 and TRBJ2-2; the TRBD1 assignment by TCRdb is unverifiable without DNA. CDR1 is SGDLS, CDR2 YYNGEE, per germline. CDR3 length equals 17 residues. The chain's CDR3 is CASSVPRGHGNTGELFF.

The V call is TRBV11-1, the J call TRBJ2-1; TCRdb names TRBD1, which stays unverified in the absence of DNA. CDR3 size: 17 residues. Germline V gene sequence: CDR1 SGHAT, CDR2 FQDESV (reference sequence). The CDR3 loop is CASSLNRGTGIYNEQFF.

V is TRBV12-3 or TRBV12-4 and J is TRBJ2-2; the TRBD1 assignment by TCRdb is unverifiable without DNA. The CDR3 has 15 residues. CDR3: CASSVQGSATGELFF.

The chain carries TRBV9 and TRBJ2-2; TCRdb's D call of TRBD1 is untestable without DNA. CDR1 SGDLS and CDR2 YYNGEE come from the germline V gene. The CDR3 is 15 amino acids. This chain's CDR3 is CASGSGRANTGELFF.

The chain combines TRBV7-2 with TRBJ2-5; the TCRdb call, TRBD2, lacks DNA for checking. This CDR3 is 13 amino acids long. Germline values: CDR1 SGHTA, CDR2 FQGNSA. CDR3 protein: CASRMGGSETQYF.

CDR3: CSARDMSFEQYF. V usage is TRBV20-1 and J usage is TRBJ2-7. The CDR3 covers 12 residues. Germline CDR1 is DFQATT and CDR2 is SNEGSKA (reference sequence).

The chain couples TRBV29-1 to TRBJ2-5; TCRdb picks TRBD1, but there is no DNA to check that call. The length of the CDR3 is 16 residues. CDR1 and CDR2 from the germline V gene are SQVTM and ANQGSEA. CDR3: CSVQGGGQRIQETQYF.

V usage is TRBV29-1 and J usage is TRBJ1-2; TCRdb proposes TRBD1, but this gene call is untestable without DNA. The CDR3 covers 13 residues. CDR1 is SQVTM and CDR2 is ANQGSEA in the germline V gene. Here the CDR3 reads CSVDGGASYGYTF.

The chain is built from TRBV7-9 and TRBJ2-7; there is no DNA to check the TCRdb D call of TRBD2. The CDR3 extends over 14 amino acids. Germline V gives CDR1 SEHNR, CDR2 FQNEAQ (reference sequence). The CDR3: CASSPEPAGWEQYF.